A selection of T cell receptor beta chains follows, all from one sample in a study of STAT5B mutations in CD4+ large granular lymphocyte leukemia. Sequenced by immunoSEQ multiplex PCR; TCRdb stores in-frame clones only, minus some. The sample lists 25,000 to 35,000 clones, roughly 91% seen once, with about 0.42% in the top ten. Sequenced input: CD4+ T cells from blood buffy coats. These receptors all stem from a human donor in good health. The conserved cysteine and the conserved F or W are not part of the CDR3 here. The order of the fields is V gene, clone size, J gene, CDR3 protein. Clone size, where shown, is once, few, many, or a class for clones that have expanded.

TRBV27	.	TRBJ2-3	ASLKASGGADTQY
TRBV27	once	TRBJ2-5	ASSRKLAGVRAQY
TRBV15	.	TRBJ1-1	ATSRIQLNTEAF
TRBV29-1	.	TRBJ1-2	IIRQGDGYGYT
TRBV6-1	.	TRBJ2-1	ASSEAAPDEQF
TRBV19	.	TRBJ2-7	ASRPQRDGSYEQY
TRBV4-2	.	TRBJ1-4	ASSQGGRDRTNEKLF
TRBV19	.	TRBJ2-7	ASSYHYEQY
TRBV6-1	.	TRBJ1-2	ASNAVQSNYGYT
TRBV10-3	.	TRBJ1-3	AINPGARGNTIY
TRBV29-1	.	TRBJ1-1	SGVAGVLTEAF
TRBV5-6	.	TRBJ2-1	ASSMWRGREADEQF
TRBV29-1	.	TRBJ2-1	SVGARLAGTEQF
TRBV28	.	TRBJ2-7	ASRTTGTSGLYEQY
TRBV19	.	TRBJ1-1	ASSIPLAGAF
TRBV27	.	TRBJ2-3	ASSLLDRGHSDTQY
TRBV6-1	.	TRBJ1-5	ASSPDNSNQPQH
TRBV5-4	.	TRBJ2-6	ASSHLGGYSSSGANVLT
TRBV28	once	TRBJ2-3	ASSFSAGSTDTQY
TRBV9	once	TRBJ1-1	ASSVASMNTEAF
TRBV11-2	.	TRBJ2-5	ASSPDRSQETQY
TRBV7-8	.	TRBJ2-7	ASSLVAGPYEQY
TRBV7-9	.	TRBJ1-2	ASSFGDRWLSGYT
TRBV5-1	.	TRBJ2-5	ASSLGWTLGETQY
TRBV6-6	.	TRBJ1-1	ASRSLKGAF
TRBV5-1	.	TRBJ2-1	ASSLDLAGGYNEQF
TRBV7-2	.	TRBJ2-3	ASSSPPDTQY
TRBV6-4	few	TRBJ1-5	ASSVDSNQPQH
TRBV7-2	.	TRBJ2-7	ASSLSVRGSYEQY
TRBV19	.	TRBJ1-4	ASKALRRDHNEKLF
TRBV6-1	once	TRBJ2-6	ASSERGNYYSGANVLT
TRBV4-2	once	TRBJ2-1	ASSQAGVNYNEQF
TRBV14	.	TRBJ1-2	ASSPQQGNYGYT
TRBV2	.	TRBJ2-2	ASSGIRDGELF
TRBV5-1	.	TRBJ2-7	ASSEDSGRPYEQY
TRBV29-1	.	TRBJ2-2	SGVAGGTNTGELF
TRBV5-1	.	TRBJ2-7	ASSLVTGRSYEQY
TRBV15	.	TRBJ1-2	ATSRDYKSGDYGYT
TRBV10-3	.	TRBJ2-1	ATPGTSGRNNEQF
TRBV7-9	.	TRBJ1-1	ASSLNARGAEAF
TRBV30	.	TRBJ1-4	AWSGPGRREKLF
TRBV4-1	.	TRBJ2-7	ASSQVPLDEQY
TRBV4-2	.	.	ASSQERGNEQY
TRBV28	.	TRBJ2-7	ASRGQAWEQY
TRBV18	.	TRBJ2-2	ASSPRTGLTGELF
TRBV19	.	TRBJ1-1	ASSIVGGPEAF
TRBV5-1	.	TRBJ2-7	ASSLAIGTGTEQY
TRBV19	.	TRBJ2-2	ATHQSPAHTGELF
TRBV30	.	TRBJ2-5	AWSQQGVAGTQY
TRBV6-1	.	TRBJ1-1	ASTILGLNTEAF
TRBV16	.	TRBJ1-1	ASTDTRYSEAF
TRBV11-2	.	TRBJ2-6	ASSLVGGIGWANVLT
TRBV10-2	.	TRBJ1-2	ASSEMANKEGYT
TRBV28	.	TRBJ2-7	ASSPPGPDYEQY
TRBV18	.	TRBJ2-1	ASSKPSNEQF
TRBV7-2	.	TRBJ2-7	ASSLAGGNHYEQY
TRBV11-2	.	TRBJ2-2	ASSLIRAAGELF
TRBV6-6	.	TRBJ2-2	ASRTSNTGELF
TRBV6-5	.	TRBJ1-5	ASKAGTGGNQPQH